The following is a T cell receptor (beta chain) sequence with its context. Its cognate antigen is unknown. The sample originates from a study of T cell responses to AZD1222 COVID-19 vaccine. The table came from immunoSEQ multiplex PCR; TCRdb's copy has only in-frame clones and leaves some out. Here the sample spans 60,000 to 95,000 clones, around 87% being singletons. General study findings and limits: White British ancestry dominated among donors, who included more females, and clonal diversity was possibly underestimated. Spike regions recognized by vaccine-associated CD4 TCRs spanned the protein, led by 160-218 and 743-854. There were repertoire samples only from the period after the peak T cell response.

This sample comprised peripheral blood, obtained 28 days after the second AZD1222 dose. The clonotype comes from an adult who received the AZD1222 COVID-19 vaccine.

The CDR3 spells CASSLWTGVQHF. In nucleotides, the CDR3 is TGTGCCAGCAGTTTATGGACAGGAGTCCAGCATTTT. The chain links TRBV12-3 or TRBV12-4 to TRBJ1-5; 7 nucleotides align to TRBD1. J lost 12 bases, V lost 2 bases, and 4 bases had no gene match. The CDR3 has 12 amino acids.